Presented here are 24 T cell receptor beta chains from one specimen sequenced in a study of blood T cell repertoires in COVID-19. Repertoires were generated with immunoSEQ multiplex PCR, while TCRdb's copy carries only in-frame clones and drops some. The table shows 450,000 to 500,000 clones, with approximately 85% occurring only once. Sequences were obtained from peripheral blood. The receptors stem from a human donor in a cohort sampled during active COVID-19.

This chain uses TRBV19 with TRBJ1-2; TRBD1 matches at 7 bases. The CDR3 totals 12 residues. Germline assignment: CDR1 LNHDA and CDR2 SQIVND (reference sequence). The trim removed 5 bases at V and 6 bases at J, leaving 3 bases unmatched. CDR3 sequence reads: CASSSRGDGYTF. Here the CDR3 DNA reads TGTGCCAGTAGTTCCAGGGGGGATGGCTACACCTTC.

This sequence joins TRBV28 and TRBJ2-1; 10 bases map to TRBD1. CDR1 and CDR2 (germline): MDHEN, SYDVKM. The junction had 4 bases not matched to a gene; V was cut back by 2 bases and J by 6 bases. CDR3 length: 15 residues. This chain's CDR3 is CASSLRGQGSNEQFF. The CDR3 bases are TGTGCCAGCAGTTTACGGGGACAGGGGAGCAATGAGCAGTTCTTC.

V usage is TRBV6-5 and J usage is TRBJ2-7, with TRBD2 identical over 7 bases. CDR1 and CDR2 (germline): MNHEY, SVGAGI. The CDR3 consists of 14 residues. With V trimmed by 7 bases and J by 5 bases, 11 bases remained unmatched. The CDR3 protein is CASMTGGGGDEQYF. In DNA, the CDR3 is TGTGCCAGCATGACGGGCGGTGGGGGGGACGAGCAGTACTTC.

The CDR3 nucleotides are TGTGCCAGCCGAGGACTAGCGGGAGTCCAAGAGACCCAGTACTTC. Residues: CASRGLAGVQETQYF. This rearrangement joins TRBV27 to TRBJ2-5; 13 nucleotides align to TRBD2. V was clipped by 8 bases and J by 1 base; unmatched bases: 4. CDR3 length: 15 residues. From germline, CDR1 is MNHEY and CDR2 SMNVEV (reference sequence).

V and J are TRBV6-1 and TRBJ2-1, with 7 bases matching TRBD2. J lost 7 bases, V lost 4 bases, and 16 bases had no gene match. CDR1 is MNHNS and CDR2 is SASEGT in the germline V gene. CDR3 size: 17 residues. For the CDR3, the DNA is TGTGCCAGCAGTGCCGAATCTGCCCCCCAGGGAGGGAATGAGCAGTTCTTC. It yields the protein CASSAESAPQGGNEQFF.

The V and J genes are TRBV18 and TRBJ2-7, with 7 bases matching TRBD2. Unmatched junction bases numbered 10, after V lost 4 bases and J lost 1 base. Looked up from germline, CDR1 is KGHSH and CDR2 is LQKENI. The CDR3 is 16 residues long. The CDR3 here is CASSRVSGLGSYEQYF. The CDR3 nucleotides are TGTGCCAGCTCACGGGTTAGCGGGCTGGGATCCTACGAGCAGTACTTC.

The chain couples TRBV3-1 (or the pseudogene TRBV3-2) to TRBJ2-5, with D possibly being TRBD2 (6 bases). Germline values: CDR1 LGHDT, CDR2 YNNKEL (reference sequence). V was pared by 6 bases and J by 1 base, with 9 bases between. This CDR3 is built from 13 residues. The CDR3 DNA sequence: TGTGCCAGCAGGGCTAGCGTCCAAGAGACCCAGTACTTC. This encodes CASRASVQETQYF.

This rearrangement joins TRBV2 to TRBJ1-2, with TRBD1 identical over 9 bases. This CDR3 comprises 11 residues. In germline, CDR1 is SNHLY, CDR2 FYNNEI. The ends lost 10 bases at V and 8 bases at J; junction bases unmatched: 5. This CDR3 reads CATTTGGGYTF. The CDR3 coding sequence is TGTGCCACGACGACAGGGGGAGGCTACACCTTC.

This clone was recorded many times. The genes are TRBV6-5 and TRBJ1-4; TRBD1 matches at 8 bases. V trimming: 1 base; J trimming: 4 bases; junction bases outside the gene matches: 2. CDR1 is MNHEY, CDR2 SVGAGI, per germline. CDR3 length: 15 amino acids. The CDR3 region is CASSYFDRGNEKLFF. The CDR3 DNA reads TGTGCCAGCAGTTACTTCGACAGGGGTAATGAAAAACTGTTTTTT.

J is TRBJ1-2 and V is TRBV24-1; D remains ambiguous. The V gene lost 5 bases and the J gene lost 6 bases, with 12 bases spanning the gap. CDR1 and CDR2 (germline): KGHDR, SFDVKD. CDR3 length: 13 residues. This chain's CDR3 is CATSGPRKDGYTF. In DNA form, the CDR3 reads TGTGCCACCAGTGGTCCGCGGAAGGATGGCTACACCTTC.

The DNA of the CDR3 is TGTGCCAGCAGCTTAGTTCCCGGAGCAGCTCACAATGAGCAGTTCTTC. It specifies CASSLVPGAAHNEQFF. This rearrangement joins TRBV11-2 to TRBJ2-1; D gene uncertain. Germline CDR1 is SGHAT and CDR2 is FQNNGV. This CDR3 has 16 amino acids. V was pared by 1 base and J by 5 bases, with 15 bases between.

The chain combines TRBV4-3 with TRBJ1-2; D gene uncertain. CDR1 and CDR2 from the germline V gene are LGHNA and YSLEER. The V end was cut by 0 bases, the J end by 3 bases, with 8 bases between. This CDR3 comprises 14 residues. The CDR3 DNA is TGCGCCAGCAGCCAAGATCTAGTCCACTATGGCTACACCTTC. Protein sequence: CASSQDLVHYGYTF.

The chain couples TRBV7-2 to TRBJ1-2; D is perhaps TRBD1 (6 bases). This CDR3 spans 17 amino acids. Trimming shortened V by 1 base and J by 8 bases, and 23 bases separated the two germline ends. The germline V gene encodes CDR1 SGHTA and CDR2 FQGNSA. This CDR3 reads CASSLVGGNAGGRGYTF. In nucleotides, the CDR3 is TGTGCCAGCAGCTTAGTTGGGGGCAACGCTGGAGGTCGGGGCTACACCTTC. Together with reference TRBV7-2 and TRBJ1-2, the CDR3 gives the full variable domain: GAGVSQSPSNKVTEKGKDVELRCDPISGHTALYWYRQSLGQGLEFLIYFQGNSAPDKSGLPSDRFSAERTGGSVSTLTIQRTQQEDSAVYLCASSLVGGNAGGRGYTFGSGTRLTVV.

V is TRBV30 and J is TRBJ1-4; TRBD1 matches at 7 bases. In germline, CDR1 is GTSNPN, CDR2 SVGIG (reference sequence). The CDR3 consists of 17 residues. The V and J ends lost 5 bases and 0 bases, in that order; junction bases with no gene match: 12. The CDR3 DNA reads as TGTGCCTGGTTGCTCCGGACAGGCTACACAACTAATGAAAAACTGTTTTTT. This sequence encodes CAWLLRTGYTTNEKLFF.

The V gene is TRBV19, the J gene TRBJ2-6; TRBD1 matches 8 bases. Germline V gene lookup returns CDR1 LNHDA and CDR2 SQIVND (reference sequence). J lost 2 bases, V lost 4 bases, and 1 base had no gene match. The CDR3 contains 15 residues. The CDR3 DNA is TGTGCCAGTAGTACAGGGGGCGCTGGGGCCAACGTCCTGACTTTC. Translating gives CASSTGGAGANVLTF.

CDR3 region: CAWETTDTQYF. In DNA form, the CDR3 reads TGTGCCTGGGAGACTACAGATACGCAGTATTTT. This rearrangement joins TRBV30 to TRBJ2-3; D uncertain. Per germline, CDR1 GTSNPN and CDR2 SVGIG (reference sequence). Trimming left V 5 bases short and J 3 bases short, with 6 bases between. This CDR3 has 11 residues.

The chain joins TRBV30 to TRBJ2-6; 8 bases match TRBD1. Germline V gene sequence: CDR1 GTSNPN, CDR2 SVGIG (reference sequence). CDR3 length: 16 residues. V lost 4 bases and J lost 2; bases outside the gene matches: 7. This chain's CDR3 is CAWTRTGSAGANVLTF. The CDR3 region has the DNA TGTGCCTGGACCAGGACAGGGTCGGCTGGGGCCAACGTCCTGACTTTC.

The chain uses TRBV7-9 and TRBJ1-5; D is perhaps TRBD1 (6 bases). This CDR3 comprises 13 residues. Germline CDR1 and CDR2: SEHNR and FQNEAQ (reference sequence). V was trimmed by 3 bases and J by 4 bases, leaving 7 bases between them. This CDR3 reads CASSLDRNQPQHF. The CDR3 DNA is TGTGCCAGCAGCTTGGACAGAAATCAGCCCCAGCATTTT.

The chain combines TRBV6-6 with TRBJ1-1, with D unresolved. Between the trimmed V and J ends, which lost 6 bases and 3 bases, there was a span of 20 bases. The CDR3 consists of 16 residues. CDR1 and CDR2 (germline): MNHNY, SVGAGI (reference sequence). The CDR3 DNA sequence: TGTGCCAGCAGCAAATGGACTTCCCCGGCGGACACTGAAGCTTTCTTT. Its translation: CASSKWTSPADTEAFF.

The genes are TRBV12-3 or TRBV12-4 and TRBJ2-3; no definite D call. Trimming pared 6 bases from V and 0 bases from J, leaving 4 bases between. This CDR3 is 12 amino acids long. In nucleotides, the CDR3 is TGTGCCAGCAGATCTAGCACAGATACGCAGTATTTT. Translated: CASRSSTDTQYF.

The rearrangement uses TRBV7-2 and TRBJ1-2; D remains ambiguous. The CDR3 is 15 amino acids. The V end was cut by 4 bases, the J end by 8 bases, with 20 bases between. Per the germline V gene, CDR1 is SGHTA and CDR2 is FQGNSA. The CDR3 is CASSSHLGLPRGYTF. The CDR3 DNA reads TGTGCCAGCAGCTCACACCTAGGACTCCCGAGGGGCTACACCTTC. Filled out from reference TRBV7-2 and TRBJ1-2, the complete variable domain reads GAGVSQSPSNKVTEKGKDVELRCDPISGHTALYWYRQSLGQGLEFLIYFQGNSAPDKSGLPSDRFSAERTGGSVSTLTIQRTQQEDSAVYLCASSSHLGLPRGYTFGSGTRLTVV.

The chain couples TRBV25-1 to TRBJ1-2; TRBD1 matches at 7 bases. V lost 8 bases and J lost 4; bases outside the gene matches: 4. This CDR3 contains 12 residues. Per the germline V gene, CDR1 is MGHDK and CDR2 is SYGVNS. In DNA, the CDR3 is TGTGCCAGCGGGGACAGCCGCTATGGCTACACCTTC. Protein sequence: CASGDSRYGYTF.

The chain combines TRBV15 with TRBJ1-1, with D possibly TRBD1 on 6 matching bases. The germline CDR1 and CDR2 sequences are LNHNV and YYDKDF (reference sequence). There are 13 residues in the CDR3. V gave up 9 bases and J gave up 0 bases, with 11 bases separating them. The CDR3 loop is CATSGHLNTEAFF. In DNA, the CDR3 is TGTGCCACGTCGGGACACCTGAACACTGAAGCTTTCTTT.

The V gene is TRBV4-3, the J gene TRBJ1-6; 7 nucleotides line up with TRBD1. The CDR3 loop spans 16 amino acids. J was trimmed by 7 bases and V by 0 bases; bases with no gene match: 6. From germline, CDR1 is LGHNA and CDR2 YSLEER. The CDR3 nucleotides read TGCGCCAGCAGCCAAGATGCGAGGGGGCGGAATTCACCCCTCCACTTT. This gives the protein CASSQDARGRNSPLHF.